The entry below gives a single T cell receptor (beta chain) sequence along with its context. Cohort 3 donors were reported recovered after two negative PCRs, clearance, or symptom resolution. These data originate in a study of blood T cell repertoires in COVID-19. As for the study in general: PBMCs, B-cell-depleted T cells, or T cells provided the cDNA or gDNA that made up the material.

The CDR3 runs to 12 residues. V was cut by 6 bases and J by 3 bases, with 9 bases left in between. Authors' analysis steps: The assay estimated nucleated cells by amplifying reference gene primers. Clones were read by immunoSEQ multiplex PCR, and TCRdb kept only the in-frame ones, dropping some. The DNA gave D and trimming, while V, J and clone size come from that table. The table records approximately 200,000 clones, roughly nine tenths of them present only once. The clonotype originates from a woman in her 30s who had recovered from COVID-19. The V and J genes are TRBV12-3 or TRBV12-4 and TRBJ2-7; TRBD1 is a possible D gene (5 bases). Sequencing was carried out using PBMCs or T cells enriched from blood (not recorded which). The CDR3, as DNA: TGTGCCAGCAGACCCGACAGCTACGAGCAGTACTTC. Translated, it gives CASRPDSYEQYF.